This TCR beta chain originates from a study of blood T cell repertoires in COVID-19. The germline CDR1 and CDR2 sequences are LGHNT and FRNRAP. The CDR3 is made up of 14 amino acids. The ends were cut back, 3 bases at V and 0 bases at J, with 7 bases in the middle. TCRdb's table, derived via immunoSEQ multiplex PCR, lists solely in-frame clones and lacks some. This table holds 250,000 to 300,000 clones, approximately 86% found once. The TCR sequence derives from a woman in her 70s with COVID-19, enrolled during active disease. The sequencing input was peripheral blood. The J gene is TRBJ2-3, the V gene TRBV12-5; a weak D match, TRBD2 (5 bases). The CDR3 sequence: CASGFWESTDTQYF. The CDR3, as DNA: TGTGCTAGTGGTTTTTGGGAGAGCACAGATACGCAGTATTTT.